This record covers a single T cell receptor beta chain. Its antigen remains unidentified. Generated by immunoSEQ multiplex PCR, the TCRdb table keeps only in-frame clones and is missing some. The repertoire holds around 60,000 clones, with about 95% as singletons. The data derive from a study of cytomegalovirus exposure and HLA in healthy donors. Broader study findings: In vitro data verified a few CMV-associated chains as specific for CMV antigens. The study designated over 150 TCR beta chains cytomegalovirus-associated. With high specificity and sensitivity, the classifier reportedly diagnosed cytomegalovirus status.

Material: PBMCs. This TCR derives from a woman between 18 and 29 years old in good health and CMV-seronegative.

CDR3 region: CASSPRVYTGELFF. CDR3 nucleotides: TGTGCCAGCAGCCCCCGAGTCTACACCGGGGAGCTGTTTTTT. This sequence joins TRBV4-2 and TRBJ2-2; the D is unclear. Trimming cost V 4 bases and J 3 bases, with 9 bases left between them. Germline values: CDR1 LGHNA, CDR2 YNFKEQ. CDR3 length: 14 residues.